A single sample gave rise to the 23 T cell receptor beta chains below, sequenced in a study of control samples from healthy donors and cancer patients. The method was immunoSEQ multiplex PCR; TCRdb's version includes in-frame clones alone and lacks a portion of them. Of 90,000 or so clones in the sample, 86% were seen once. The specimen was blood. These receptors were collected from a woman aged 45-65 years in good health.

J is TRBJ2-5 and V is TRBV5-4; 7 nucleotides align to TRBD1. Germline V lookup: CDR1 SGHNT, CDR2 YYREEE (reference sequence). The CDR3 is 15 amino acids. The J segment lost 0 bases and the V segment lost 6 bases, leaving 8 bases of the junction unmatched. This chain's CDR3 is CASTTKTGDQETQYF. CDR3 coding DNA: TGTGCCAGCACCACGAAAACAGGGGACCAAGAGACCCAGTACTTC.

The CDR3 here is CASSRKTANTEAFF. The CDR3 DNA follows: TGTGCCAGCAGCCGGAAGACGGCGAACACTGAAGCTTTCTTT. This chain connects TRBV5-6 to TRBJ1-1; D is unresolved. The germline gives CDR1 SGHDT, CDR2 YYEEEE. V was pared by 4 bases and J by 1 base, with 11 bases between. The CDR3 runs 14 residues.

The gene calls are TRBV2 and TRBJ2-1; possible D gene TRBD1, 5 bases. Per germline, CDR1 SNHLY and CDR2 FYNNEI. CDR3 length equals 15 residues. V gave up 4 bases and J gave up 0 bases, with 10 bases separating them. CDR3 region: CASSGDSASYNEQFF. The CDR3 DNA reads TGTGCCAGCAGTGGAGACAGCGCCTCCTACAATGAGCAGTTCTTC. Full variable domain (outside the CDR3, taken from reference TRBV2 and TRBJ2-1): EPEVTQTPSHQVTQMGQEVILRCVPISNHLYFYWYRQILGQKVEFLVSFYNNEISEKSEIFDDQFSVERPDGSNFTLKIRSTKLEDSAMYFCASSGDSASYNEQFFGPGTRLTVL.

In DNA form, the CDR3 reads TGCGCCAGCAGTCAATCTCGAACGGAGCAGTTCTTC. It encodes CASSQSRTEQFF. The chain is built from TRBV23-1 and TRBJ2-1, with unresolved D. TRBV23-1 is an ORF; its function is uncertain. V lost 0 bases to trimming and J lost 10 bases, with 7 bases between them. CDR3 length: 12 residues.

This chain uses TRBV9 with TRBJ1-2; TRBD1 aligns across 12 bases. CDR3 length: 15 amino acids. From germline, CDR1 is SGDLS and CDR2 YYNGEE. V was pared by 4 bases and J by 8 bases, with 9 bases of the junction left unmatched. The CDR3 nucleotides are TGTGCCAGCAGCTTCGGGACAGGGGGCGCTGGGGGCTACACCTTC. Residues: CASSFGTGGAGGYTF.

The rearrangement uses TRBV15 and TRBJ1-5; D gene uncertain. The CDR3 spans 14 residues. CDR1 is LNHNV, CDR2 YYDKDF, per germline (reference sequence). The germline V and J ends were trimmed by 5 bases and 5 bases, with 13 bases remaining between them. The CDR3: CATSRGITDQPQHF. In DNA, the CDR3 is TGTGCCACCAGCCGTGGAATAACAGATCAGCCCCAGCATTTT.

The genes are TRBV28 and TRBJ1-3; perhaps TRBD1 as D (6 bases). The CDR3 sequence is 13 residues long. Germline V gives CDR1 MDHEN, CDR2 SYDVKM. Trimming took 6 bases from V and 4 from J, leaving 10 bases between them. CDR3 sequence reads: CASRGGSGNTIYF. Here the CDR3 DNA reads TGTGCCAGCAGAGGGGGGTCCGGAAACACCATATATTTT.

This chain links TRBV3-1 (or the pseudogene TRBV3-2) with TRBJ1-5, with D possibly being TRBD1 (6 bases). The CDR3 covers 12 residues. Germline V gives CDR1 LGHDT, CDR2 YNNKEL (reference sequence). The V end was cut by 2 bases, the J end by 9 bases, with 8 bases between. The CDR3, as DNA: TGTGCCAGCAGCCAAAGGGGGGGGCCCCAGCATTTT. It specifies CASSQRGGPQHF.

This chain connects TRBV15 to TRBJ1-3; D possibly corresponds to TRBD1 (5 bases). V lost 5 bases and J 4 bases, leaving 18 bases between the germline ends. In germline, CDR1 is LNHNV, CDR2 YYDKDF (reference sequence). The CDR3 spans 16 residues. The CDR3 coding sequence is TGTGCCACCAGCGACCTTCGGGGGGTGGGGGGAAACACCATATATTTT. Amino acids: CATSDLRGVGGNTIYF.

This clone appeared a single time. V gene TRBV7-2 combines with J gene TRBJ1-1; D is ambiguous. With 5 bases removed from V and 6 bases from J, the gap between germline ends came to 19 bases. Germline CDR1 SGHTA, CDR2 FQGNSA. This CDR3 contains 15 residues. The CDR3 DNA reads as TGTGCCAGCAGCCCCGGGCGGAGGCTAAGTCCTGAAGCTTTCTTT. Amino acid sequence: CASSPGRRLSPEAFF.

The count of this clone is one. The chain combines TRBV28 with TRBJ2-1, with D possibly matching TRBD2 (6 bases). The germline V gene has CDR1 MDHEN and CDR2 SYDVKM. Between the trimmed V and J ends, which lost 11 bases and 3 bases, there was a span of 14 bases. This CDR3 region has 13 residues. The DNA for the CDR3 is TGTGCCGCACGCGGAGGGCTCTACAATGAGCAGTTCTTC. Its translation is CAARGGLYNEQFF.

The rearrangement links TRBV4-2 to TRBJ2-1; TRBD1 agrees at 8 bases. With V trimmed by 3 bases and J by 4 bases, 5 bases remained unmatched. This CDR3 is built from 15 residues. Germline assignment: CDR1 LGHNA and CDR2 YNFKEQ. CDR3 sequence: CASSQEQGEYNEQFF. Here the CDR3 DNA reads TGTGCCAGCAGCCAGGAACAGGGGGAGTACAATGAGCAGTTCTTC.

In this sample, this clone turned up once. The CDR3 sequence is CSVESPNTEAFF. CDR3 nucleotides: TGCAGCGTTGAAAGTCCGAACACTGAAGCTTTCTTT. The chain recombines TRBV29-1 with TRBJ1-1; no reliable D call. CDR1 SQVTM and CDR2 ANQGSEA come from the germline V gene. The CDR3 spans 12 residues. The V and J ends lost 2 bases and 1 base respectively, with 5 bases between them.

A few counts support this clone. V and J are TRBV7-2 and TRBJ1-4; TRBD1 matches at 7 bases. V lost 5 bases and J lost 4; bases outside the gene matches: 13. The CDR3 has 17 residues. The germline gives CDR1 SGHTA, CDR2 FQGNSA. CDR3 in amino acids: CASSPVPGQIYNEKLFF. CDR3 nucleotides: TGTGCCAGCAGCCCAGTCCCGGGACAGATTTATAATGAAAAACTGTTTTTT.

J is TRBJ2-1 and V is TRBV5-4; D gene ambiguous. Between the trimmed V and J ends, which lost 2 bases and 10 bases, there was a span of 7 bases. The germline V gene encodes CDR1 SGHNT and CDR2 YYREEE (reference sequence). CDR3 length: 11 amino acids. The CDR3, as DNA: TGTGCCAGCAGCTTCAGCAGGGAGCAGTTCTTC. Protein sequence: CASSFSREQFF.

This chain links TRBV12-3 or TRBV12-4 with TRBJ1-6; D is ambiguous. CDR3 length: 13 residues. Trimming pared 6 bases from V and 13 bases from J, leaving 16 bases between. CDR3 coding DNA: TGTGCCAGCAGCGACATGGGGATTGATCCCCTCCACTTT. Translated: CASSDMGIDPLHF.

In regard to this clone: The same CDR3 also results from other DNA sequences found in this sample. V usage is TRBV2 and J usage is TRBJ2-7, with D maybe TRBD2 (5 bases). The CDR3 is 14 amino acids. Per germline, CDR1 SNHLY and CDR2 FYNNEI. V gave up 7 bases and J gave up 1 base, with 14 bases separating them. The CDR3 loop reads CASTRTGGSYEQYF. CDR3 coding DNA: TGTGCCAGCACCAGGACTGGCGGTTCCTACGAGCAGTACTTC.

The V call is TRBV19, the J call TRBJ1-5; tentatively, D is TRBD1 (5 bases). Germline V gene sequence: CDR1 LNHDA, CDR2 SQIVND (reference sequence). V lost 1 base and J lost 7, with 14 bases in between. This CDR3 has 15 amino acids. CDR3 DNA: TGTGCCAGTAGTATAGTTCTAGGGGCGGGACAGCCCCAGCATTTT. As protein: CASSIVLGAGQPQHF.

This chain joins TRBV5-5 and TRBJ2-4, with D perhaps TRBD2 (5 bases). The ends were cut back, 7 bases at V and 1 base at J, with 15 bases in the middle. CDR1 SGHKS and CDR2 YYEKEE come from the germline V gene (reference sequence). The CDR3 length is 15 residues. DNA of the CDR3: TGTGCCAGCTACCCGGTACGGGATGCCAAAAACATTCAGTACTTC. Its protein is CASYPVRDAKNIQYF.

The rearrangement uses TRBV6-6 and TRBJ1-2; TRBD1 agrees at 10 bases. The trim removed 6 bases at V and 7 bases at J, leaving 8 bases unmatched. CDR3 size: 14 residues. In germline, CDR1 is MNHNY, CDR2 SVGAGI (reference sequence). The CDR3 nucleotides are TGTGCCAGCAGAACCGGACAGGGGGTTAGTGGCTACACCTTC. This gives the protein CASRTGQGVSGYTF.

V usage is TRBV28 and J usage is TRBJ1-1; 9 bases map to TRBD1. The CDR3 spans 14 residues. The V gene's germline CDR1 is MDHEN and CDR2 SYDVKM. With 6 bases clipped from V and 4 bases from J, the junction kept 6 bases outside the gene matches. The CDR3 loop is CASRGQGLSTEAFF. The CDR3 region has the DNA TGTGCCAGCAGGGGACAGGGCCTGAGCACTGAAGCTTTCTTT.

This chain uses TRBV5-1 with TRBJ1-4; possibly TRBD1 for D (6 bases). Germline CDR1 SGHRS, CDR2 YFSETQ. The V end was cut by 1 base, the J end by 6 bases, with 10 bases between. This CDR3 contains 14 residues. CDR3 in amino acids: CASSLIGGDEKLFF. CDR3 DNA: TGCGCCAGCAGCTTGATTGGGGGCGATGAAAAACTGTTTTTT.

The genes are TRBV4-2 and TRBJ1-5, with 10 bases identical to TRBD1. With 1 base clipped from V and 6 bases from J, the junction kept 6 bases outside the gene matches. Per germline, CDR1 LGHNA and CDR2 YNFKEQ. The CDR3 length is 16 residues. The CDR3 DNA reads TGTGCCAGCAGCCAAGGTACCGGGACAGGGGCTCAGCCCCAGCATTTT. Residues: CASSQGTGTGAQPQHF.